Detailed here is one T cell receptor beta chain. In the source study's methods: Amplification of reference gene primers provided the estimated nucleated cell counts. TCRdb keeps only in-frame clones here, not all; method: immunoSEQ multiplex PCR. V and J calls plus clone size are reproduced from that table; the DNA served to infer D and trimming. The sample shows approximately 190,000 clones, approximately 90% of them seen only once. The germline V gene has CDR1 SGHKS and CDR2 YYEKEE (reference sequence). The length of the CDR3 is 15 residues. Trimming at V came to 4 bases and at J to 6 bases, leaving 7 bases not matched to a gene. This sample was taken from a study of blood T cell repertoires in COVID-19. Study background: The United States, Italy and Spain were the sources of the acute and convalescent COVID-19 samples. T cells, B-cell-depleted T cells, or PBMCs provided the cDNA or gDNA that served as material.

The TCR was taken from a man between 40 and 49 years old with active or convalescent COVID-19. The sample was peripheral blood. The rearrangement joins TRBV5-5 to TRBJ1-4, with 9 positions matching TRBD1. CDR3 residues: CASSPGDRADEKLFF. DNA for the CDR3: TGTGCCAGCAGCCCGGGGGACAGGGCGGATGAAAAACTGTTTTTT.